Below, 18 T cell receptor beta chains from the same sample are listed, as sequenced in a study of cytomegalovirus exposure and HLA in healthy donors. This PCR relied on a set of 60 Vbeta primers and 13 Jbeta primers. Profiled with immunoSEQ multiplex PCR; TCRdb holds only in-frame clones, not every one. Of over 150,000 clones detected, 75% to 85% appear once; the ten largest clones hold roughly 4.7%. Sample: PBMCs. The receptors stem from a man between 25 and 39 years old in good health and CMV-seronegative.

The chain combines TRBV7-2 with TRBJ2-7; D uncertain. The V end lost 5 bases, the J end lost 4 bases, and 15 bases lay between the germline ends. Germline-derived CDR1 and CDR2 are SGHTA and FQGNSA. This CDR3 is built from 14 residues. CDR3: CASSPYPGRYEQYF. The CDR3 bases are TGTGCCAGCAGCCCCTACCCGGGTAGGTACGAGCAGTACTTC.

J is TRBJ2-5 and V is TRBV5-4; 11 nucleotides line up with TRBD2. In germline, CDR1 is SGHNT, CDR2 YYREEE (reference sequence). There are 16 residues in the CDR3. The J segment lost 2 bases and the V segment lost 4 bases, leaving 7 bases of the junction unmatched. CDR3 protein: CASSLPIAGGQETQYF. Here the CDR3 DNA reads TGTGCCAGCAGCCTGCCCATAGCGGGGGGGCAAGAGACCCAGTACTTC.

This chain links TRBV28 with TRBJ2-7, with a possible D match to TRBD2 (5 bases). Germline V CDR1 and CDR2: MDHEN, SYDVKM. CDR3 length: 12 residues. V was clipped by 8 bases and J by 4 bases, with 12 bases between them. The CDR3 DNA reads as TGTGCCAGCTCCCTTCGGGGTTACGAGCAGTACTTC. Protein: CASSLRGYEQYF. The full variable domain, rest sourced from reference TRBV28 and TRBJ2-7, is DVKVTQSSRYLVKRTGEKVFLECVQDMDHENMFWYRQDPGLGLRLIYFSYDVKMKEKGDIPEGYSVSREKKERFSLILESASTNQTSMYLCASSLRGYEQYFGPGTRLTVT.

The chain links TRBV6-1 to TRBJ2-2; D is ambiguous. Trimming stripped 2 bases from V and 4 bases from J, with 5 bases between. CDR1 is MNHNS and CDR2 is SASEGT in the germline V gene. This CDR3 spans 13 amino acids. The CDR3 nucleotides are TGTGCCAGCAGTGAACTGAGCACCGGGGAGCTGTTTTTT. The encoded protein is CASSELSTGELFF.

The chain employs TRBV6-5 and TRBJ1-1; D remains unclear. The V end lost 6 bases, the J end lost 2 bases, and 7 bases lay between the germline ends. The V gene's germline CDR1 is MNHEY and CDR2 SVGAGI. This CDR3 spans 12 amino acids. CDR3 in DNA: TGTGCCAGCAGGAGGGAAAACACTGAAGCTTTCTTT. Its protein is CASRRENTEAFF.

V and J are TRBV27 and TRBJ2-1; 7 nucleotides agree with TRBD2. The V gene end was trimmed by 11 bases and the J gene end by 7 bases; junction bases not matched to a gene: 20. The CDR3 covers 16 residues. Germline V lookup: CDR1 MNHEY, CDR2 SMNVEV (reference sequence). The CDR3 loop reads CACKNPPLSGANEQFF. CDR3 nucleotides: TGTGCCTGCAAGAATCCCCCCCTAAGCGGGGCAAATGAGCAGTTCTTC.

The CDR3 region is CASTGTGTSYGYTF. The CDR3 DNA is TGCGCCAGTACCGGGACAGGTACATCCTATGGCTACACCTTC. The chain links TRBV5-1 to TRBJ1-2, with TRBD1 identical over 8 bases. CDR1 is SGHRS and CDR2 is YFSETQ in the germline V gene. V was pared by 8 bases and J by 4 bases, with 10 bases of the junction left unmatched. CDR3 length: 14 residues. Drawing the rest from reference TRBV5-1 and TRBJ1-2, the complete variable domain is KAGVTQTPRYLIKTRGQQVTLSCSPISGHRSVSWYQQTPGQGLQFLFEYFSETQRNKGNFPGRFSGRQFSNSRSEMNVSTLELGDSALYLCASTGTGTSYGYTFGSGTRLTVV.

CDR3 protein: CASSLRDRGATDTQYF. CDR3 sequence (DNA): TGTGCCAGTAGTCTCCGGGACAGGGGGGCCACAGATACGCAGTATTTT. The V call is TRBV19, the J call TRBJ2-3, with TRBD1 identical over 11 bases. V dropped 5 bases and J dropped 2; count of bases not matched to a gene: 6. The length of the CDR3 is 16 residues. Germline values: CDR1 LNHDA, CDR2 SQIVND (reference sequence).

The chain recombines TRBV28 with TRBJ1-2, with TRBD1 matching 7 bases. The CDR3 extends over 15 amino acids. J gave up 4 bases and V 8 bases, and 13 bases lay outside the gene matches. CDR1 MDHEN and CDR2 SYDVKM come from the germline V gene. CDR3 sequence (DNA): TGTGCCAGCGTACTCGAGGACAGGCCGGGCTATGGCTACACCTTC. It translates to CASVLEDRPGYGYTF.

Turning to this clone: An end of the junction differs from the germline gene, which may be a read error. The CDR3 spells CASKIDSGALFTDSF. The CDR3 DNA reads TGCGCCAGCAAGATCGATAGCGGGGCGCTATTCACAGATAGTTTT. This chain joins TRBV5-1 and TRBJ2-3; 8 bases fit TRBD2. Germline CDR1 SGHRS, CDR2 YFSETQ. This CDR3 is built from 15 residues.

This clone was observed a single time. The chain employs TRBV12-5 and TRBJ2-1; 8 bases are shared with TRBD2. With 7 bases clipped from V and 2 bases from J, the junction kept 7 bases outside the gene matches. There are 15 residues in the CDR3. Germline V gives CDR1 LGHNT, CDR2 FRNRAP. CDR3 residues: CASAIGLATYNEQFF. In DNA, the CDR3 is TGTGCTAGTGCCATCGGACTAGCAACCTACAATGAGCAGTTCTTC.

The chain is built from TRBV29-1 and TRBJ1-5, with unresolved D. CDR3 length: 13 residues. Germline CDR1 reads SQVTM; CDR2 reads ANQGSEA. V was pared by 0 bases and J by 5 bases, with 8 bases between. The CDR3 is CSVEEGQDQPQHF. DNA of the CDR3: TGCAGCGTTGAAGAGGGTCAGGATCAGCCCCAGCATTTT.

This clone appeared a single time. For the CDR3, the DNA is TGTGCCAGCAGCCAATCGGGGACACCGAACACTGAAGCTTTCTTT. It is translated as CASSQSGTPNTEAFF. V usage is TRBV16 and J usage is TRBJ1-1; TRBD1 might be the D (6 bases). Germline V gene lookup returns CDR1 KGHSY and CDR2 FQNENV. The germline V and J ends were trimmed by 0 bases and 1 base, with 9 bases remaining between them. This CDR3 spans 15 amino acids.

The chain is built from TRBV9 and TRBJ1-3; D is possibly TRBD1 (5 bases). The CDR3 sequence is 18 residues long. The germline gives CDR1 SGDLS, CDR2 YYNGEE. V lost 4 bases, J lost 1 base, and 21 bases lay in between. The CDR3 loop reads CASSSPRGTSGSGNTIYF. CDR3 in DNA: TGTGCCAGCAGCTCACCGCGGGGGACCTCGGGTTCTGGAAACACCATATATTTT.

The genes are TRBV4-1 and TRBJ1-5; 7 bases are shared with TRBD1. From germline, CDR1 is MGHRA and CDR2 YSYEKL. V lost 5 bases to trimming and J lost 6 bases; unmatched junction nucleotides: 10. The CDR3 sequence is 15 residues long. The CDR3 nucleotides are TGCGCCAGCAGCTTCCGACAGGGCTTTCGTCAGCCCCAGCATTTT. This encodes CASSFRQGFRQPQHF.

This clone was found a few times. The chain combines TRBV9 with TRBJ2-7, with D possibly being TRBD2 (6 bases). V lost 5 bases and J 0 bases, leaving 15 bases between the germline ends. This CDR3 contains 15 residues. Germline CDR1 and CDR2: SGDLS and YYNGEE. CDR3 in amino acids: CASSLGGASSYEQYF. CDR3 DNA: TGTGCCAGCAGTCTCGGAGGGGCTAGCTCCTACGAGCAGTACTTC.

Here the CDR3 reads CASSSLLGGVQHF. CDR3 DNA: TGTGCCAGCAGTTCCCTGTTGGGGGGGGTCCAGCATTTT. The chain joins TRBV27 to TRBJ1-5, with D maybe TRBD1 (5 bases). The V and J ends lost 4 bases and 12 bases respectively, with 16 bases between them. This CDR3 is built from 13 residues. In germline, CDR1 is MNHEY, CDR2 SMNVEV (reference sequence).

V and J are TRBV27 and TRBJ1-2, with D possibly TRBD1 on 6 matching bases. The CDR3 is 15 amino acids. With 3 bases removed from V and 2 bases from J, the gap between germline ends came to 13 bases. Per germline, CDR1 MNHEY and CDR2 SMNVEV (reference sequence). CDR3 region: CASSLDLRGNYGYTF. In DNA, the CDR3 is TGTGCCAGCAGTTTGGACCTAAGGGGGAACTATGGCTACACCTTC.